A selection of T cell receptor beta chains follows, all from one sample in a study of cytomegalovirus exposure and HLA in healthy donors. Method: immunoSEQ multiplex PCR; TCRdb's copy keeps in-frame clones and lacks some. The sample holds 80,000 to 95,000 clones; roughly 95% are singletons and the top ten take approximately 1.2%. Sequenced sample: PBMCs. The receptors come from a young woman in good health and CMV-seronegative. The CDR3 runs from the conserved cysteine through the conserved F or W. Fields, in order: V gene, clone size, J gene, D gene, CDR3 DNA, CDR3 protein. A D gene is named only where the DNA matches it firmly. Part of the rows lack a size; the others show once, few, many or a class for expanded clones.

TRBV10-1	NA	TRBJ2-5	TRBD1	TGCGCCAGCAGTGAGAACAGGGGGAGTACAGAGACCCAGTACTTC	CASSENRGSTETQYF
TRBV29-1	NA	TRBJ1-1	NA	TGCAGCGTTGTTTATTTGGGGGGACGTAACACTGAAGCTTTCTTT	CSVVYLGGRNTEAFF
TRBV5-1	NA	TRBJ1-4	NA	TGCGCCAGCAGCTTAGGGGGAAGATTGGAGGAAAAACTGTTTTTT	CASSLGGRLEEKLFF
TRBV30	NA	TRBJ1-2	NA	TGTGCCTGGAGGCTAAGGGGACTGAACTATGGCTACACCTTC	CAWRLRGLNYGYTF
TRBV5-6	NA	TRBJ2-7	TRBD1	TGTGCCAGCAGCTTGAGGTGGACAGGGTCTTACGAGCAGTACTTC	CASSLRWTGSYEQYF
TRBV5-1	NA	TRBJ1-2	NA	TGCGCCAGCAGCTTGGCCGAGCTAAAGGGGCTTTTTCGGGATGGCTACACCTTC	CASSLAELKGLFRDGYTF
TRBV7-9	NA	TRBJ1-4	TRBD1	TGTGCCAGCAGCTCGACAGGGAATAATGAAAAACTGTTTTTT	CASSSTGNNEKLFF
TRBV6-5	NA	TRBJ1-5	TRBD1	TGTGCCAGCAGTAGGACAGGGGGCAATCAGCCCCAGCATTTT	CASSRTGGNQPQHF
TRBV9	NA	TRBJ2-3	TRBD2	TGTGCCAGCAGCGAACTAGCGGGATCTACGCAGTATTTT	CASSELAGSTQYF
TRBV9	NA	TRBJ2-3	NA	TGTGCCAGCAGCGGAACTGAGGGGGCGCAGTATTTT	CASSGTEGAQYF
TRBV28	NA	TRBJ1-1	TRBD1	TGTGCCAGCTTCCTACAGGGGGGGACTGAAGCTTTCTTT	CASFLQGGTEAFF
TRBV2	NA	TRBJ1-6	NA	TGTGCCAGCTCAGGGGAGATGAGTCCACCCCTCCACTTT	CASSGEMSPPLHF
TRBV10-2	NA	TRBJ1-4	TRBD1	TGCGCCAGCAGTGAGTCGGACAGGGCAGGGGAAAAACTGTTTTTT	CASSESDRAGEKLFF
TRBV7-9	NA	TRBJ1-1	TRBD1	TGTGCCAGCAGCCACAAGGACAGGGATACTGAAGCTTTCTTT	CASSHKDRDTEAFF
TRBV19	NA	TRBJ1-5	NA	TGTGCCAGTAGTATAGAGGGGCGGGGGGACAATCAGCCCCAGCATTTT	CASSIEGRGDNQPQHF
TRBV30	once	TRBJ1-1	NA	TGTGCCTGGAGTGCAGGGGCGTGGGTAGCTTTCTTT	CAWSAGAWVAFF
TRBV18	NA	TRBJ1-3	NA	TGTGCCAGCTCACCGCCCACCCGCAGGGACTCTGGAAACACCATATATTTT	CASSPPTRRDSGNTIYF
TRBV4-1	NA	TRBJ2-5	NA	TGCGCCAGCAGCCAAGAGTTAACAGGGTGGGCGACCCAGTACTTC	CASSQELTGWATQYF
TRBV2	NA	TRBJ2-7	TRBD1	TGTGCCAGCAGTGGGTCGACAGGGGCTTACGAGCAGTACTTC	CASSGSTGAYEQYF
TRBV5-4	once	TRBJ2-7	NA	TGTGCCAGCAGCTTGCAGGGTTACGAGCAGTACTTC	CASSLQGYEQYF
TRBV6-1	NA	TRBJ1-5	NA	TGTGCCAGCAGAAAACAGGGAGGGTTGGGTCAGCCCCAGCATTTT	CASRKQGGLGQPQHF
TRBV6-5	NA	TRBJ1-4	NA	TGTGCCAGCAGTTATGCGGGGGGCTCTTATGAAAAACTGTTTTTT	CASSYAGGSYEKLFF
TRBV5-1	NA	TRBJ2-3	TRBD2	TGCGCCAGCAGAGAACTAGCGGGAGCCACAGATACGCAGTATTTT	CASRELAGATDTQYF
TRBV2	NA	TRBJ2-4	TRBD2	TGTGCCAGCAGTGATCCTCGTTCGCGGGAGGGCCGAAACATTCAGTACTTC	CASSDPRSREGRNIQYF
TRBV19	NA	TRBJ2-7	NA	TGTGCCAGTAGTGATTTTACCAGCGAGCAGTACTTC	CASSDFTSEQYF
TRBV18	NA	TRBJ1-4	NA	TGTGCCAGCTCGAGGGAAAGTGAAAAACTGTTTTTT	CASSRESEKLFF
TRBV4-1	NA	TRBJ2-1	TRBD2	TGCGCCAGCAGCCAAGTTCCTAGCGGGAGACCCTACAATGAGCAGTTCTTC	CASSQVPSGRPYNEQFF